These 3 T cell receptor beta chains were all obtained from the same sample, sequenced in a study of PD-1 blockade in classical Hodgkin lymphoma. The patients all showed relapse after autologous stem cell transplantation, while their brentuximab vedotin exposure varied. Measured with immunoSEQ multiplex PCR; TCRdb has only the in-frame clones, and not every one. Here the sample spans roughly 150,000 clones, approximately 80% being singletons. This sample comprised peripheral blood mononuclear cells (PBMCs), obtained before the second cycle of nivolumab. All receptors come from a human donor with classical Hodgkin lymphoma.

This chain uses TRBV10-3 with TRBJ1-2; TRBD1 matches 7 bases. This CDR3 has 14 amino acids. CDR1 and CDR2 (germline): ENHRY, SYGVKD. Unmatched junction bases numbered 11, after V lost 7 bases and J lost 6 bases. The CDR3 coding sequence is TGTGCCATCACCCCCCTAGACAGGGCGGATGGCTACACCTTC. It translates to CAITPLDRADGYTF.

This sequence joins TRBV28 and TRBJ2-1; a possible D gene is TRBD2 (5 bases). V was pared by 3 bases and J by 0 bases, with 9 bases between. Germline CDR1 is MDHEN and CDR2 is SYDVKM. There are 15 residues in the CDR3. CDR3 sequence reads: CASSFVGSSYNEQFF. The CDR3 region has the DNA TGTGCCAGCAGTTTTGTAGGGAGCTCCTACAATGAGCAGTTCTTC.

The gene calls are TRBV15 and TRBJ2-6; no firm D call. This CDR3 comprises 17 residues. Germline-derived CDR1 and CDR2 are LNHNV and YYDKDF (reference sequence). V was clipped by 1 base and J by 0 bases, with 10 bases between them. CDR3 bases: TGTGCCACCAGCAGAGGCCGTCCCGCCTCTGGGGCCAACGTCCTGACTTTC. This encodes CATSRGRPASGANVLTF.